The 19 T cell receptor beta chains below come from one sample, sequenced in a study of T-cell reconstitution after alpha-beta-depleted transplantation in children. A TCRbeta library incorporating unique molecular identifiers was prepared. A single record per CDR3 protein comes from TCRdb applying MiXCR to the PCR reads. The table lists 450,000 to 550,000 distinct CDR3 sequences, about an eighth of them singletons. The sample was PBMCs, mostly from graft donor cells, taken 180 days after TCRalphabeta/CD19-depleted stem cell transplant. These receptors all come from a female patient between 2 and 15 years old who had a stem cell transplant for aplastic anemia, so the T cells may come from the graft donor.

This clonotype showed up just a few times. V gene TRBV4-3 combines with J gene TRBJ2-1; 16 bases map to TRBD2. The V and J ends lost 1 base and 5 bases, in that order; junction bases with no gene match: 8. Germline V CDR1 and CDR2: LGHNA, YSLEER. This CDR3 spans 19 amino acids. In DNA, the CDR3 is TGCGCCAGCAGCCAAGCGCCGGGACTAGCGGGAGGGCCCAACAATGAGCAGTTCTTC. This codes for CASSQAPGLAGGPNNEQFF.

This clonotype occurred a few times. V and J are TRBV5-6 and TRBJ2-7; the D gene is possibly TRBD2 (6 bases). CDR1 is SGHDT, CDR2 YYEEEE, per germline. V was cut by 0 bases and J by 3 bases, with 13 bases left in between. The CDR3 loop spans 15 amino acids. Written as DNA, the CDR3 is TGTGCCAGCAGCTTGGGTCTGGAGGGTATCTACGAGCAGTACTTC. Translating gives CASSLGLEGIYEQYF.

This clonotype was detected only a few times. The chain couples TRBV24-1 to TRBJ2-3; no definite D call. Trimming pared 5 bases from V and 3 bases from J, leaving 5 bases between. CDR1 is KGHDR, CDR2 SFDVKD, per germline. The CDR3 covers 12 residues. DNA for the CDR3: TGTGCCACCAGTGGGGGAACAGATACGCAGTATTTT. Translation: CATSGGTDTQYF.

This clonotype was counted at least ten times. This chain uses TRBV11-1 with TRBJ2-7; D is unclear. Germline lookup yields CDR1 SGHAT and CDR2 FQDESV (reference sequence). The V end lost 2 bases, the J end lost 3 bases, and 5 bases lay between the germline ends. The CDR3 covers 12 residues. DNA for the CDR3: TGTGCCAGCAGCTTACCCGACTACGAGCAGTACTTC. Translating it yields CASSLPDYEQYF.

The CDR3 here is CASSPTPLNTGELFF. DNA for the CDR3: TGTGCCAGCAGCCCAACCCCTCTGAACACCGGGGAGCTGTTTTTT. The chain employs TRBV9 and TRBJ2-2; D gene ambiguous. This CDR3 spans 15 amino acids. Per the germline V gene, CDR1 is SGDLS and CDR2 is YYNGEE. V lost 4 bases and J lost 1, with 11 bases in between.

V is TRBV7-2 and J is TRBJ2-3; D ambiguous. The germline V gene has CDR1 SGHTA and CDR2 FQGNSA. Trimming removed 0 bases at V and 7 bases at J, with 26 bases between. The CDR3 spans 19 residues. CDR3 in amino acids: CASSLARGRAETRHNTQYF. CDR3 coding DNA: TGTGCCAGCAGCTTAGCTAGAGGCCGGGCGGAAACGCGGCACAATACGCAGTATTTT.

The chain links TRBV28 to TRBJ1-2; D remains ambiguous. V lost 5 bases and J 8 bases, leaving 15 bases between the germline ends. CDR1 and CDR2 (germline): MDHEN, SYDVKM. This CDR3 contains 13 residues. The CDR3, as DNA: TGTGCCAGCAGTGGAACGGGGAGGGAAGGCTACACCTTC. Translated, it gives CASSGTGREGYTF.

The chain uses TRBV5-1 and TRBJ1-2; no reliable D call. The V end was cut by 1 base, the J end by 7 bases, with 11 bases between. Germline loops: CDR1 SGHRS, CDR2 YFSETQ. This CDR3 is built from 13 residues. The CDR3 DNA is TGCGCCAGCAGCTTGCGCCAGTCCCTTGGCTACACCTTC. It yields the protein CASSLRQSLGYTF.

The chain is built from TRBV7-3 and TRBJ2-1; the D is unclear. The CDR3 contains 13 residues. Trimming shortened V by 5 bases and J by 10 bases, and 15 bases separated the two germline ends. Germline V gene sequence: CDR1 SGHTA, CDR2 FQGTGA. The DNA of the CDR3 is TGTGCCAGCAGCCCTCTGGTGGCAGGAGAGCAGTTCTTC. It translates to CASSPLVAGEQFF. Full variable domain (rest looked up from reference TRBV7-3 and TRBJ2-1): GAGVSQTPSNKVTEKGKYVELRCDPISGHTALYWYRQSLGQGPEFLIYFQGTGAADDSGLPNDRFFAVRPEGSVSTLKIQRTERGDSAVYLCASSPLVAGEQFFGPGTRLTVL.

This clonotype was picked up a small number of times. CDR3 loop: CSARWPGEFQPQHF. For the CDR3, the DNA is TGCAGTGCTCGCTGGCCGGGAGAGTTTCAGCCCCAGCATTTT. The chain links TRBV20-1 to TRBJ1-5; D uncertain. The CDR3 is made up of 14 amino acids. V lost 5 bases and J 6 bases, leaving 17 bases between the germline ends. Looked up from germline, CDR1 is DFQATT and CDR2 is SNEGSKA (reference sequence).

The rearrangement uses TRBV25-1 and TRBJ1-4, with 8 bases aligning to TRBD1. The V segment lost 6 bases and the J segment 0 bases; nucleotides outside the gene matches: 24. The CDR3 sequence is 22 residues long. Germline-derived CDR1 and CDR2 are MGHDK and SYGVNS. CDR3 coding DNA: TGTGCCAGCAGCGATCACCCACGGGACAGGTCATACTTAATCGCAACTAATGAAAAACTGTTTTTT. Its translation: CASSDHPRDRSYLIATNEKLFF.

Here the CDR3 DNA reads TGTGCCAGCAGCTTAGCGTGGCGGCCTAATGAAAAACTGTTTTTT. As protein: CASSLAWRPNEKLFF. The chain carries TRBV7-2 and TRBJ1-4; no clear D. Germline CDR1 and CDR2: SGHTA and FQGNSA. CDR3 length: 15 residues. The ends were cut back, 0 bases at V and 3 bases at J, with 8 bases in the middle. Full variable domain (missing parts from reference TRBV7-2 and TRBJ1-4): GAGVSQSPSNKVTEKGKDVELRCDPISGHTALYWYRQSLGQGLEFLIYFQGNSAPDKSGLPSDRFSAERTGGSVSTLTIQRTQQEDSAVYLCASSLAWRPNEKLFFGSGTQLSVL.

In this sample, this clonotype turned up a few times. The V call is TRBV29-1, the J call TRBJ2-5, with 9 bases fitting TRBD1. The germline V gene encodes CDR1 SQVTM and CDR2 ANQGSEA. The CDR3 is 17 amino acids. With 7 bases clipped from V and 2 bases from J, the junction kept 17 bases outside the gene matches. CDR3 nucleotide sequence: TGCAGCGCTTATTCAATAACCGGGACAGGGTTTCAAGAGACCCAGTACTTC. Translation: CSAYSITGTGFQETQYF.

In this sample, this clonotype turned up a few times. The CDR3 loop reads CASSHRGGNEQFF. The CDR3 DNA is TGTGCCAGCAGCCACAGGGGAGGGAATGAGCAGTTCTTC. V and J are TRBV7-9 and TRBJ2-1; D tentatively reads TRBD1 or TRBD2 (7 bases each). In germline, CDR1 is SEHNR, CDR2 FQNEAQ (reference sequence). The V and J ends lost 5 bases and 7 bases respectively, with 12 bases between them. The CDR3 contains 13 residues.

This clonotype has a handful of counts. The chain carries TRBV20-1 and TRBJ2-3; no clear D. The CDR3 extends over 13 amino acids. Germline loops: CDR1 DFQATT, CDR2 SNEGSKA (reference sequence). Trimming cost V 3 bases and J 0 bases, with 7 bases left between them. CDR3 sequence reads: CSARHSSTDTQYF. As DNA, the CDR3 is TGCAGTGCTAGGCACTCTAGCACAGATACGCAGTATTTT.

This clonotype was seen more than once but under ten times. CDR3 residues: CSARRNPNTEAFF. The CDR3, as DNA: TGCAGTGCTAGAAGGAACCCGAACACTGAAGCTTTCTTT. V is TRBV20-1 and J is TRBJ1-1, with unresolved D. V gave up 2 bases and J gave up 1 base, with 8 bases separating them. The CDR3 runs 13 residues. The germline CDR1 and CDR2 sequences are DFQATT and SNEGSKA (reference sequence).

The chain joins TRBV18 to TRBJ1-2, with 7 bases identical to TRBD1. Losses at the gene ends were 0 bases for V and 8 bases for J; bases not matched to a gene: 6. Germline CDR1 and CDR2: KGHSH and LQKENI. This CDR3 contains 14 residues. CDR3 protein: CASSPPGQGDGYTF. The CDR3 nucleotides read TGTGCCAGCTCACCACCAGGGCAGGGGGACGGCTACACCTTC.

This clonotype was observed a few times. In DNA form, the CDR3 reads TGCAGCGGCCGGACAGGGGGAGACTATGGCTACACCTTC. It encodes CSGRTGGDYGYTF. This chain connects TRBV29-1 to TRBJ1-2, with 10 bases matching TRBD1. The CDR3 length is 13 residues. Germline V gene data show CDR1 as SQVTM and CDR2 as ANQGSEA. V shed 7 bases, J shed 3 bases, and the junction held 5 bases outside the gene matches.

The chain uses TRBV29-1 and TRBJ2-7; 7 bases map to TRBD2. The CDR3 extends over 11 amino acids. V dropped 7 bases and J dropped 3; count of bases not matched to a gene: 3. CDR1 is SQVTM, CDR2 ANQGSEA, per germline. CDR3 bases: TGCAGCGCCGGGGGGAACTACGAGCAGTACTTC. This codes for CSAGGNYEQYF.